This T cell receptor beta chain came from a study of beta chain features in type 1 diabetes. cDNA synthesis used the whole RNA isolate, giving expressed TCRB sequences. Data came from immunoSEQ multiplex PCR; TCRdb stores just in-frame clones and leaves some out. The data contain approximately 470,000 clones, approximately 30% of them seen just once; the ten biggest clones take up 0.05% to 0.07%. This clone was detected once. V was cut by 5 bases and J by 0 bases, with 11 bases left in between. This CDR3 has 15 residues. The germline V gene encodes CDR1 MGHDK and CDR2 SYGVNS. The sample consisted of naive CD4+ T cells from blood. The chain combines TRBV25-1 with TRBJ2-1; a weak D match, TRBD1 (5 bases). This receptor was identified in a young man in good health. DNA for the CDR3: TGTGCCAGCAGTAGGTGGGGCAGCTCCTACAATGAGCAGTTCTTC. Protein sequence: CASSRWGSSYNEQFF.